These T cell receptor beta chains were read from a single sample in a study of T cell responses to AZD1222 COVID-19 vaccine. Clones were sequenced by immunoSEQ multiplex PCR, and TCRdb holds only the in-frame ones, with some missing. Of just under 150,000 clones listed, around nine tenths were seen once; the top ten hold under 2%. The sequences come from peripheral blood, collected 28 days after the second AZD1222 dose. The receptors here all came from an adult who received the AZD1222 COVID-19 vaccine. Each CDR3 is given with its conserved first and last residue. D genes are given only for firm matches. Part of the rows lack a size; the others show once, few, many or a class for expanded clones.

d_call: .; v_call: TRBV9; j_call: TRBJ2-2; cdr3_length: 15; clone_size: .; cdr3_nt: TGTGCCAGCACCGAGAATGGAGGGGGCACCGGGGAGCTGTTTTTT; cdr3_aa: CASTENGGGTGELFF
d_call: .; v_call: TRBV7-2; j_call: TRBJ1-5; cdr3_length: 13; clone_size: .; cdr3_nt: TGTGCCAGCAGCTTAGCTAGTTCTCAGCCCCAGCATTTT; cdr3_aa: CASSLASSQPQHF
d_call: .; v_call: TRBV9; j_call: TRBJ2-5; cdr3_length: 13; clone_size: .; cdr3_nt: TGTGCCAGCAGCCCTTGGCCGGGGGAGACCCAGTACTTC; cdr3_aa: CASSPWPGETQYF
d_call: .; v_call: TRBV19; j_call: TRBJ2-2; cdr3_length: 15; clone_size: .; cdr3_nt: TGTGCCAGTAGCCTTTCGGGACCGAGCGCCGGGGAGCTGTTTTTT; cdr3_aa: CASSLSGPSAGELFF
d_call: .; v_call: TRBV28; j_call: TRBJ2-1; cdr3_length: 17; clone_size: .; cdr3_nt: TGTGCCAGCAGTTTATGGGACAGTTTGAGCTCCTACAATGAGCAGTTCTTC; cdr3_aa: CASSLWDSLSSYNEQFF
d_call: .; v_call: TRBV24-1; j_call: TRBJ2-3; cdr3_length: 14; clone_size: .; cdr3_nt: TGTGCCACCAGTGATGATCTAGCTACAGATACGCAGTATTTT; cdr3_aa: CATSDDLATDTQYF
d_call: TRBD2; v_call: TRBV14; j_call: TRBJ2-1; cdr3_length: 14; clone_size: .; cdr3_nt: TGTGCCAGCAGCCAAGTAGCGGGAGGACCTGAGCAGTTCTTC; cdr3_aa: CASSQVAGGPEQFF
d_call: .; v_call: TRBV2; j_call: TRBJ1-1; cdr3_length: 13; clone_size: .; cdr3_nt: TGTGCCAGCACAGCTAATCTACAGGGCCACGCTTTCTTT; cdr3_aa: CASTANLQGHAFF
d_call: TRBD1; v_call: TRBV25-1; j_call: TRBJ1-2; cdr3_length: 11; clone_size: .; cdr3_nt: TGTGCCAGTTCGACAGGGCTCGGCTACACCTTC; cdr3_aa: CASSTGLGYTF
d_call: TRBD1; v_call: TRBV25-1; j_call: TRBJ1-5; cdr3_length: 17; clone_size: .; cdr3_nt: TGTGCCAGCAGTGAGTTGCCGGGACAGTTTCATTATCAGCCCCAGCATTTT; cdr3_aa: CASSELPGQFHYQPQHF
d_call: TRBD1; v_call: TRBV7-9; j_call: TRBJ2-1; cdr3_length: 15; clone_size: .; cdr3_nt: TGTGCCAGCAGCTTAGACAGGGGAGCCTACAATGAGCAGTTCTTC; cdr3_aa: CASSLDRGAYNEQFF
d_call: .; v_call: TRBV24-1; j_call: TRBJ1-2; cdr3_length: 18; clone_size: .; cdr3_nt: TGTGCCACCAGTGATCCGCGACTCGGGTCAGGGAACGAGAACGGCTACACCTTC; cdr3_aa: CATSDPRLGSGNENGYTF
d_call: TRBD1; v_call: TRBV5-8; j_call: TRBJ1-4; cdr3_length: 18; clone_size: few; cdr3_nt: TGTGCCAGCAGCGCGATGCACAGAACAGGGGGGGATAATGAAAAACTGTTTTTT; cdr3_aa: CASSAMHRTGGDNEKLFF
d_call: TRBD1; v_call: TRBV30; j_call: TRBJ2-7; cdr3_length: 13; clone_size: .; cdr3_nt: TGTGCCTCGGGACAGGGTGTCTCCTACGAGCAGTACTTC; cdr3_aa: CASGQGVSYEQYF
d_call: .; v_call: TRBV7-9; j_call: TRBJ2-1; cdr3_length: 14; clone_size: .; cdr3_nt: TGTGCCAGCAGCTGGACACCTCTGATCTCGGAGCAGTTCTTC; cdr3_aa: CASSWTPLISEQFF
d_call: .; v_call: TRBV24-1; j_call: TRBJ2-5; cdr3_length: 13; clone_size: .; cdr3_nt: TGTGCCACCAGCGGGGCTGCCGGGGAGACCCAGTACTTC; cdr3_aa: CATSGAAGETQYF
d_call: .; v_call: TRBV19; j_call: TRBJ1-1; cdr3_length: 14; clone_size: .; cdr3_nt: TGTGCCAGTAGTAAAGGGACCATGAACACTGAAGCTTTCTTT; cdr3_aa: CASSKGTMNTEAFF
d_call: .; v_call: TRBV3-1/TRBV3-2; j_call: TRBJ2-6; cdr3_length: 16; clone_size: few; cdr3_nt: TGTGCCAGCAGCCAAGACGGGGGCTCTGGGGCCAACGTCCTGACTTTC; cdr3_aa: CASSQDGGSGANVLTF
d_call: .; v_call: TRBV7-8; j_call: TRBJ1-4; cdr3_length: 15; clone_size: .; cdr3_nt: TGTGCCAGCAGCTTAGCGCGAGGAGCCTTCGGAAAACTGTTTTTT; cdr3_aa: CASSLARGAFGKLFF
d_call: .; v_call: TRBV11-2; j_call: TRBJ2-1; cdr3_length: 15; clone_size: .; cdr3_nt: TGTGCCAGCAGCTTAGTCAAGAGCTCCTACAATGAGCAGTTCTTC; cdr3_aa: CASSLVKSSYNEQFF
d_call: .; v_call: TRBV4-3; j_call: TRBJ1-2; cdr3_length: 12; clone_size: .; cdr3_nt: TGCGCCAGCAGCCGCGACAGGACTGGCTACACCTTC; cdr3_aa: CASSRDRTGYTF
d_call: TRBD2; v_call: TRBV28; j_call: TRBJ2-7; cdr3_length: 16; clone_size: .; cdr3_nt: TGTGCCAGCAGTCGAATCGGACTAGCGGGAGCCTACGAGCAGTACTTC; cdr3_aa: CASSRIGLAGAYEQYF
d_call: .; v_call: TRBV19; j_call: TRBJ1-2; cdr3_length: 14; clone_size: .; cdr3_nt: TGTGCCAGTAGTATCCGGGACCTGAACTATGGCTACACCTTC; cdr3_aa: CASSIRDLNYGYTF
d_call: .; v_call: TRBV5-1; j_call: TRBJ2-5; cdr3_length: 15; clone_size: .; cdr3_nt: TGCGCCAGCAGCTTGGGGTCACGGAGACGGGAGACCCAGTACTTC; cdr3_aa: CASSLGSRRRETQYF
d_call: .; v_call: TRBV10-3; j_call: TRBJ2-7; cdr3_length: 15; clone_size: .; cdr3_nt: TGTGCCATCAGTACCGACACTGGGGGACAATACGAGCAGTACTTC; cdr3_aa: CAISTDTGGQYEQYF
d_call: .; v_call: TRBV10-3; j_call: TRBJ1-5; cdr3_length: 14; clone_size: few; cdr3_nt: TGTGCGTCTTCCACAGGAGATAGCAATCAGCCCCAGCATTTT; cdr3_aa: CASSTGDSNQPQHF
d_call: .; v_call: TRBV19; j_call: TRBJ1-5; cdr3_length: 12; clone_size: .; cdr3_nt: TGTGCCAGTACCCTGGGAGCCCAGCCCCAGCATTTT; cdr3_aa: CASTLGAQPQHF
d_call: .; v_call: TRBV2; j_call: TRBJ2-1; cdr3_length: 16; clone_size: .; cdr3_nt: TGTGCCAGCAGGGAAAAGGGAGTATTCTCCTACAATGAGCAGTTCTTC; cdr3_aa: CASREKGVFSYNEQFF